This T cell receptor beta chain was captured by sequencing in a study of radiation and T cells in renal cell carcinoma (TCRdb year 2020). Regarding the complete study: Samples came from a clinical trial, in which primary renal cell carcinomas received 15 Gy stereotactic body radiation therapy followed by nephrectomy 4 weeks later. Across all 53 samples, 3.8 million or so unique CDR3 nucleotide sequences encoding some 3,000,000 unique CDR3 amino acid sequences were identified. In total, 50 to 60 samples, comprising roughly 25 tumors and 27 peripheral blood samples, were subjected to TCR beta sequencing. The paper's findings and limits, for the study overall: Tracking of blood repertoire dynamics stopped at roughly four weeks after treatment, with no follow-up past that point. Because pretreatment tumor biopsies were not available, the study could not determine whether clonotypes were already present within the tumor at baseline. An increase in top tumor clonotypes in blood was observed from baseline to 2 weeks post-radiation, followed by contraction by 4 weeks, which was taken to suggest transient expansion of tumor-resident clones. The single-armed trial design could not address effects of radiation dose or scheduling on the TCR repertoire.

Following the manufacturer's recommendations, the immunoSEQ kit was used to generate TCR beta libraries from genomic DNA. For library preparation, a first multiplex PCR was performed with proprietary primers, followed by a second PCR in which unique barcodes were added, and bead cleanups were performed after each round. A kit-provided positive control reaction and a negative control reaction were included in every sample batch. The final libraries were assessed on an Agilent 4200 TapeStation D1000 ScreenTape, pooled by volume, and quantified by qPCR. Sequencing ran on an Illumina NextSeq500 with a MidOutput 150-cycle cartridge, using 156 Read1 and 15 Index1 cycles with kit custom primers. The pooled library was loaded at roughly 0.96 pM, with an approximately 21% PhiX control spiked in. The published analysis was carried out like this. The vendor-processed data were analyzed in R, and a clonotype was defined as all T cells that share the same CDR3 nucleotide sequence. In the clone abundance analyses, frequencies were normalized to the 10,000 most abundant clones in each sample. Public T cell clones, averaging fewer than five per sample, were removed before analysis. Tumor-enriched and baseline blood-enriched clonotypes were defined by at least a 32-fold difference in abundance between compartments. Clonotypes expanded or contracted between blood time points were identified with a beta-binomial differential abundance model. Tumor-blood repertoire similarity was measured with the Baroni-Urbani and Buser coefficient, and group comparisons used two-tailed Wilcoxon tests in R. Imported from immuneACCESS, the table was reduced by TCRdb to in-frame sequences with V and J called. These copies leave out some clones; in studies compared against another copy, an unresolved V gene accounts for under half, and the cause of the remainder is not known. That table gives V, J and clone size, and the DNA gave D and trimming. The sample table records approximately 45,000 clones; roughly four fifths of these occur just once. The ten largest clones represent 25% to 35% of the sample.

The time point label of this sample denotes: baseline pretreatment blood. The treatment or condition label here, explained by the study, means: 15 Gy SBRT to primary tumor, nephrectomy 4 weeks later. To track tumor-enriched clonotypes, serial peripheral blood was sampled from radiation-treated patients at baseline and at 2 weeks and 4 weeks after SBRT. All patients had renal cell carcinoma with clear cell pathology. The QIAamp DNA Blood Mini Kit (Qiagen) was used to prepare genomic DNA for TCR sequencing. Only samples passing all quality control checks were included in the analyses. Note on this clone: Its recognized antigen is unknown. No base-level quality is on record; no much larger clone is a single base apart.

Spanning cysteine to phenylalanine, the CDR3 consists of 13 amino acids. Of the read, only the CDR3 DNA is kept; its 39 bases are in frame from base 1. Trimming at the junction amounts to 5 bases on V and 4 bases on J, and the germline ends lie 8 bases apart. The germline V gene gives CDR1 as SGHVS and CDR2 as FQNEAQ. The chain joins TRBV7-8 to TRBJ2-2; too little of a D gene remains to name it. The sequenced sample was blood, obtained from a patient whose treatment included radiotherapy and nephrectomy. This clonotype originated in a woman in her seventies with renal cell carcinoma. In nucleotides, the sequence is TGTGCCAGCAGCCTCCTGGGCACCGGGGAGCTGTTTTTT. Its coded protein is CASSLLGTGELFF.